This T cell receptor (beta chain) derives from a study of early stage breast cancer tumors. Study-wide points: Most shared enriched TCRB sequences were commonly generated ones.

Some clones are missing from TCRdb's copy, which holds only in-frame ones; the method was immunoSEQ multiplex PCR. The table lists around 78,000 clones, 79% of them singletons. With regard to this clone: The antigen is not known.

The germline V gene encodes CDR1 SGHRS and CDR2 YFSETQ. V was cut by 3 bases and J by 5 bases, with 13 bases left in between. The CDR3 sequence is 14 residues long. The genes are TRBV5-1 and TRBJ2-3, with a tentative D call TRBD1 (5 bases). This clonotype was obtained from a person between 60 and 70 years old with breast cancer. Specimen: blood. The CDR3 DNA sequence: TGCGCCAGCAGCTCCGACAGCGTCGGAGATACGCAGTATTTT. Residues: CASSSDSVGDTQYF.